The present TCR beta chain was sequenced within a study of T cell responses to AZD1222 COVID-19 vaccine. Points from the study as a whole: Donors in the cohort were predominantly white British and more often female, and clonal diversity was possibly underestimated. Compared with day 0, the breadth and depth of the Spike-specific TCR repertoire rose significantly after two doses of AZD1222.

With 4 bases removed from V and 3 bases from J, the gap between germline ends came to 13 bases. CDR1 is MNHEY, CDR2 SMNVEV, per germline (reference sequence). This CDR3 is 14 amino acids long. The analysis combined second doses at about 4 or about 12 weeks. Comment on this clone: Its antigen is not identified.

Sequencing used immunoSEQ multiplex PCR; TCRdb keeps in-frame clones, though not all of them. The sample consists of 70,000 to 95,000 clones, about 86% of them appearing once. This chain uses TRBV27 with TRBJ2-7; either TRBD1 or TRBD2 may supply D (6 bases each). This clonotype was sampled from an adult who received the AZD1222 COVID-19 vaccine. Sequencing was performed on peripheral blood, taken 28 days after the second AZD1222 dose. CDR3 loop: CASSWRGRGYEQYF. In nucleotides, the CDR3 is TGTGCCAGCAGTTGGCGGGGCAGGGGCTACGAGCAGTACTTC.